This TCR beta chain was obtained from a study of regulatory T cells in long-lasting Graves disease. Study at large: Treatment with antithyroid drugs for over 5 years, together with positive TSH receptor antibodies, meant persistent Graves' disease.

Time point: persistent/refractory GD, antithyroid drugs over 5 years with positive TRAb. Following extraction of RNA from PBMCs, that RNA was used to make the TCR library. American Thyroid Association guidelines were used to diagnose Graves' disease. Combining iRepertoire HTBI primers with Arm-PCR of CDR3 regions, the authors built TCR beta libraries. TCRdb used MiXCR to reprocess the multiplex PCR reads, holding one entry per CDR3 protein. The sample contains roughly 500,000 distinct CDR3 sequences, 20% of which appear only once. The germline V gene encodes CDR1 SGHNT and CDR2 YENEEA. This CDR3 spans 15 amino acids. V was trimmed by 5 bases and J by 7 bases, leaving 17 bases between them. This clonotype was seen a few times.

This receptor was identified in a female donor with Graves disease. The material was peripheral blood mononuclear cells (PBMCs), obtained when the disease was refractory, from a patient treated with antithyroid drugs. The chain is built from TRBV11-3 and TRBJ2-2, with a possible D match to TRBD2 (6 bases). The CDR3 is CASSHTAGGGGELFF. Written as DNA, the CDR3 is TGTGCCAGCAGCCATACAGCGGGTGGTGGCGGGGAGCTGTTTTTT.